The entry below gives a single T cell receptor (beta chain) sequence along with its context. Its specificity is unknown. No culture step preceded sequencing of the ex vivo isolated memory T cells. This specimen comes from a study of CD4 T cell repertoires in COVID-19. Study-level points and caveats: Some SARS-CoV-2 clonotypes, between 7 and 25%, recurred in SARS-CoV and/or HKU1 cultures. Suggested intraclonal diversification: top SARS-CoV-2-reactive clonotypes appeared in two or three memory subsets.

CDR3 length: 13 amino acids. Germline-derived CDR1 and CDR2 are MNHEY and SVGAGI. The J segment lost 2 bases and the V segment lost 11 bases, leaving 8 bases of the junction unmatched. TCRdb's copy holds only in-frame clones and misses some; the assay was immunoSEQ multiplex PCR. The table records more than 65,000 clones, about 80% of them present only once. The material was CD4+ T cells from peripheral blood, obtained after recovery from COVID-19. This chain links TRBV6-5 with TRBJ2-7, with 8 positions matching TRBD1. This receptor was obtained from a human donor who had COVID-19. The CDR3 region is CASQTRGPYEQYF. As DNA, the CDR3 is TGTGCCTCACAAACCAGGGGGCCCTACGAGCAGTACTTC.